This T cell receptor (beta chain) was sequenced during a study of blood T cells in healthy people across ages. A J-beta primer mix and a sample-barcoded 5' primer were used in a second PCR of about 7 to 12 cycles. A single record per CDR3 protein comes from TCRdb applying MiXCR to the 5' RACE reads. The sample has about 1,600,000 distinct CDR3 sequences, 42% seen once. The CDR3 runs 15 residues. Germline CDR1 MNHNS, CDR2 SASEGT. The source material was blood. The source of this sequence is a woman aged 18 to 35 in good health. The V call is TRBV6-1, the J call TRBJ2-5; D uncertain. Judging by the DNA end, TRBJ2-7 fits better; the J call may be wrong. Here the CDR3 reads CASRHDIVLLSEQYF. CDR3 DNA sequence: TGTGCCAGCAGACACGACATCGTCCTCTTAAGCGAGCAGTACTTC.